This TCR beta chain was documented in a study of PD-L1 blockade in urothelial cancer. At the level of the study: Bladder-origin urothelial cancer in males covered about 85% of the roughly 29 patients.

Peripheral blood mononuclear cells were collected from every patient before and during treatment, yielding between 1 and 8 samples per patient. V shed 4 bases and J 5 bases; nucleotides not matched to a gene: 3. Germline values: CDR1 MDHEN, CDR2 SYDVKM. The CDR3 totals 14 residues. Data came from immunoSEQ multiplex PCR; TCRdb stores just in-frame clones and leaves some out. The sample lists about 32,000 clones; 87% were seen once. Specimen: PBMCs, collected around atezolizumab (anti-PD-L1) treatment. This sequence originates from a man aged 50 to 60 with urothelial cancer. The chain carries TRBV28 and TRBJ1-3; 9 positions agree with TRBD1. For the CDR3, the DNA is TGTGCCAGCAGTTACGGGACAGGGAGAAACACCATATATTTT. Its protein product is CASSYGTGRNTIYF.